The 18 T cell receptor beta chains presented below share a single source sample, sequenced in a study of identical twins. TCRdb independently ran MiXCR on the 5' RACE reads; one entry per CDR3 protein. This sample has hundreds of thousands of distinct CDR3 sequences, with 18% found just once. The same sample was also studied in work on T cells expressing NK-cell markers.

The sample was PBMCs. Receptor source: a woman in her late teens or twenties in good health.

This clonotype was counted a few times. The chain joins TRBV20-1 to TRBJ2-1; 13 nucleotides match TRBD2. Trimming cost V 0 bases and J 4 bases; bases outside gene matches: 3. CDR1 and CDR2 (germline): DFQATT, SNEGSKA (reference sequence). This CDR3 region has 16 residues. CDR3 protein: CSARDPLAGGYNEQFF. CDR3 bases: TGCAGTGCTAGAGATCCACTAGCGGGGGGGTACAATGAGCAGTTCTTC.

The chain has TRBV10-2 and TRBJ2-3, with D unclear. This CDR3 is built from 15 residues. The germline gives CDR1 WSHSY, CDR2 SAAADI. V dropped 4 bases and J dropped 0 bases, with 11 bases sitting between them. CDR3 sequence reads: CASSGSSQSTDTQYF. For the CDR3, the DNA is TGCGCCAGCAGTGGCTCCTCCCAAAGCACAGATACGCAGTATTTT.

This clonotype showed up just a few times. CDR3 residues: CASSLNVPDSPYEQYF. The DNA of the CDR3 is TGTGCCAGCAGCCTAAACGTCCCGGACAGCCCCTACGAGCAGTACTTC. The chain joins TRBV7-9 to TRBJ2-7, with a weak D call TRBD1 (6 bases). The V end was cut by 5 bases, the J end by 2 bases, with 19 bases between. The CDR3 runs to 16 residues. CDR1 SEHNR and CDR2 FQNEAQ come from the germline V gene (reference sequence). Combining the CDR3 with reference TRBV7-9 and TRBJ2-7 gives the whole variable domain DTGVSQNPRHKITKRGQNVTFRCDPISEHNRLYWYRQTLGQGPEFLTYFQNEAQLEKSRLLSDRFSAERPKGSFSTLEIQRTEQGDSAMYLCASSLNVPDSPYEQYFGPGTRLTVT.

A few counts support this clonotype. The chain uses TRBV7-9 and TRBJ1-6; the match to TRBD1 covers 9 bases. Trimming cost V 5 bases and J 13 bases; bases outside gene matches: 12. Germline V gene lookup returns CDR1 SEHNR and CDR2 FQNEAQ (reference sequence). The CDR3 extends over 15 amino acids. In nucleotides, the CDR3 is TGTGCCAGCAGCACGTTGGGGACAGGGTTAAGCCCCCTCCACTTT. Its protein is CASSTLGTGLSPLHF.

This clonotype was counted only a few times. The V gene is TRBV3-1, the J gene TRBJ2-5; 8 bases map to TRBD1. Germline V lookup: CDR1 LGHDT, CDR2 YNNKEL (reference sequence). V trimming: 0 bases; J trimming: 3 bases; junction bases outside the gene matches: 9. The CDR3 contains 17 residues. For the CDR3, the DNA is TGTGCCAGCAGCCAAGATGTTGACAGGGGTCTTAAAGAGACCCAGTACTTC. Amino acid sequence: CASSQDVDRGLKETQYF.

The chain joins TRBV5-6 to TRBJ2-5; D is unclear. The CDR3 sequence is 14 residues long. The V gene's germline CDR1 is SGHDT and CDR2 YYEEEE. The V end was cut by 5 bases, the J end by 9 bases, with 20 bases between. CDR3 in amino acids: CASSRRTRLVAQYF. The CDR3 nucleotides are TGTGCCAGCAGTCGTAGGACCCGTCTGGTGGCCCAGTACTTC.

This chain links TRBV5-1 with TRBJ2-7, with D perhaps TRBD2 (6 bases). V was cut by 0 bases and J by 1 base, with 11 bases left in between. CDR1 and CDR2 from the germline V gene are SGHRS and YFSETQ. The CDR3 loop spans 15 amino acids. The CDR3 DNA sequence: TGCGCCAGCAGCTTGGCGGTAGCGGCTTCCTACGAGCAGTACTTC. Residues: CASSLAVAASYEQYF.

This clonotype was detected only a few times. The CDR3 nucleotides are TGCAGTGCTAGATTTGCGGGAGGGCCTGAGACCCAGTACTTC. Protein: CSARFAGGPETQYF. The chain links TRBV20-1 to TRBJ2-5; 9 bases align to TRBD2. V lost 2 bases and J lost 5; bases outside the gene matches: 6. CDR1 and CDR2 (germline): DFQATT, SNEGSKA (reference sequence). The CDR3 sequence is 14 residues long.

The CDR3 bases are TGTGCCAGCAGTGTCGACAGGTCGACGGAAAAACTGTTTTTT. Translated, it gives CASSVDRSTEKLFF. This chain joins TRBV11-2 and TRBJ1-4; a possible D gene is TRBD1 (6 bases). The ends were cut back, 6 bases at V and 8 bases at J, with 16 bases in the middle. The CDR3 extends over 14 amino acids. The germline V gene has CDR1 SGHAT and CDR2 FQNNGV.

The sample holds a few counts of this clonotype. This chain links TRBV7-2 with TRBJ1-1; the D is unclear. Trimming shortened V by 1 base and J by 12 bases, and 15 bases separated the two germline ends. This CDR3 has 13 amino acids. Germline V CDR1 and CDR2: SGHTA, FQGNSA. Here the CDR3 reads CASSLEVEADPFF. The CDR3 DNA is TGTGCCAGCAGCTTAGAGGTGGAGGCGGATCCTTTCTTT.

The rearrangement links TRBV5-1 to TRBJ2-3; D is perhaps TRBD1 or TRBD2 (5 bases each). Germline V gives CDR1 SGHRS, CDR2 YFSETQ. Trimming took off 3 bases at V and 11 bases at J, with 13 bases between the two ends. CDR3 length: 12 residues. The CDR3 nucleotides read TGCGCCAGCAGCTCCGGGACCCAAGAGCAGTATTTT. It encodes CASSSGTQEQYF. Using reference TRBV5-1 and TRBJ2-3 for the parts outside the CDR3, the full variable domain is KAGVTQTPRYLIKTRGQQVTLSCSPISGHRSVSWYQQTPGQGLQFLFEYFSETQRNKGNFPGRFSGRQFSNSRSEMNVSTLELGDSALYLCASSSGTQEQYFGPGTRLTVL.

This clonotype was seen only a few times. The rearrangement links TRBV6-5 to TRBJ2-2, with D hard to call. Deletions cut 8 bases from V and 6 bases from J, with 19 bases between. Germline values: CDR1 MNHEY, CDR2 SVGAGI. This CDR3 region has 15 residues. The CDR3 loop reads CASCFGSAAAGELFF. The CDR3 DNA is TGTGCCAGCTGTTTCGGCTCAGCCGCCGCCGGGGAGCTGTTTTTT.

This clonotype was counted between two and nine times. This chain uses TRBV27 with TRBJ2-7, with D hard to call. This CDR3 region has 14 residues. Germline loops: CDR1 MNHEY, CDR2 SMNVEV (reference sequence). V was clipped by 7 bases and J by 1 base, with 14 bases between them. The CDR3 coding sequence is TGTGCCAGCACACCGTCCAGCCTTTCCTACGAGCAGTACTTC. This encodes CASTPSSLSYEQYF.

The rearrangement links TRBV29-1 to TRBJ2-1; D possibly matches TRBD1 or TRBD2 (5 bases each). V dropped 3 bases and J dropped 12 bases, with 27 bases sitting between them. In germline, CDR1 is SQVTM, CDR2 ANQGSEA. This CDR3 is 16 amino acids long. The CDR3 is CSVDDSPEGPEFGQFF. As DNA, the CDR3 is TGCAGCGTTGATGATTCCCCCGAGGGGCCCGAGTTTGGGCAGTTCTTC.

This clonotype was seen more than once but under ten times. The chain recombines TRBV27 with TRBJ2-3, with a weak D call TRBD1 (5 bases). CDR3 length equals 14 residues. Germline V lookup: CDR1 MNHEY, CDR2 SMNVEV (reference sequence). V was shortened by 5 bases and J by 0 bases, with 9 bases between the two germline ends. CDR3 sequence reads: CASSIYRSTDTQYF. The CDR3 nucleotides are TGTGCCAGCAGTATATACAGGAGCACAGATACGCAGTATTTT.

This clonotype was found a few times. The V gene is TRBV9, the J gene TRBJ2-3; 8 bases agree with TRBD2. The CDR3 consists of 16 residues. CDR1 and CDR2 (germline): SGDLS, YYNGEE. V was pared by 1 base and J by 0 bases, with 4 bases of the junction left unmatched. CDR3 in amino acids: CASSVQASGSTDTQYF. The CDR3 DNA follows: TGTGCCAGCAGCGTACAGGCTAGCGGGAGCACAGATACGCAGTATTTT.

The V gene is TRBV20-1, the J gene TRBJ2-1; 7 nucleotides match TRBD2. CDR3 size: 14 residues. Per the germline V gene, CDR1 is DFQATT and CDR2 is SNEGSKA (reference sequence). Unmatched junction bases numbered 6, after V lost 3 bases and J lost 4 bases. CDR3 in DNA: TGCAGTGCTAGTCTGCGGGAGAGATACAATGAGCAGTTCTTC. Translation gives CSASLRERYNEQFF.

This clonotype was recorded a few times. The CDR3 DNA sequence: TGCAGTGCTAGAGATTATCTTAAGGGGGCCGGCGGGGAGCTGTTTTTT. Translated, it gives CSARDYLKGAGGELFF. The chain carries TRBV20-1 and TRBJ2-2; 7 bases map to TRBD1. This CDR3 has 16 residues. V was pared by 0 bases and J by 7 bases, with 11 bases of the junction left unmatched. The germline V gene encodes CDR1 DFQATT and CDR2 SNEGSKA (reference sequence).